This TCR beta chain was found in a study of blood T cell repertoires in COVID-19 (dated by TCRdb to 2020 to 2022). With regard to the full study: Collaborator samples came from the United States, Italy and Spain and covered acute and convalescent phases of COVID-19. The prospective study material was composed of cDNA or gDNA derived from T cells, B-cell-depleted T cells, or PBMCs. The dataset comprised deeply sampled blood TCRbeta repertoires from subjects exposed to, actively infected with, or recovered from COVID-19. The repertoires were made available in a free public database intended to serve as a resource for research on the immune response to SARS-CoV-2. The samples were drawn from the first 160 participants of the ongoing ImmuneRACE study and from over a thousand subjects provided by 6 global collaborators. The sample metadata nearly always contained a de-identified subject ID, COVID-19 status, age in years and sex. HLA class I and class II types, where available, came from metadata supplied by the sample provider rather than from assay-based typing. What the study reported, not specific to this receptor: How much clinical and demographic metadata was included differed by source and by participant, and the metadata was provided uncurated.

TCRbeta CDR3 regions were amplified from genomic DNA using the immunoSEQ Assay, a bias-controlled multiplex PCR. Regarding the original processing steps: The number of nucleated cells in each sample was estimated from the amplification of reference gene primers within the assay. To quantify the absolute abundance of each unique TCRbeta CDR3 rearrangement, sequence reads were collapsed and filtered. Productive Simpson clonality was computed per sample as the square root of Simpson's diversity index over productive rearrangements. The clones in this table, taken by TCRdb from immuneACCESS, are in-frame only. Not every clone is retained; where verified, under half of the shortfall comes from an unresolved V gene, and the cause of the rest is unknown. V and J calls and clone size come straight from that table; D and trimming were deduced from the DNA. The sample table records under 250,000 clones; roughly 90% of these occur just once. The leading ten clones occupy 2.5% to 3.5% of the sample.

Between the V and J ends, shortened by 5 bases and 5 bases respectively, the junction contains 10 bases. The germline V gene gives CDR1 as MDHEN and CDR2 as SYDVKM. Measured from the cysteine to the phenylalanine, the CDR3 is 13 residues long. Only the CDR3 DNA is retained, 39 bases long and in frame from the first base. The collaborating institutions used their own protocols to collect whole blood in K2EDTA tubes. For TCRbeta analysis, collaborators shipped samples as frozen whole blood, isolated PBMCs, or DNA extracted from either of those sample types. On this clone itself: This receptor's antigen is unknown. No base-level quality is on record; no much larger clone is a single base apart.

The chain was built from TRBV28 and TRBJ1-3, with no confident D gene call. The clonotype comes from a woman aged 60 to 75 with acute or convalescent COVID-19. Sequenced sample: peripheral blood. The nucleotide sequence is TGTGCCAGCAGTCCCCAGGTGCGAAACACCATATATTTT. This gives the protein CASSPQVRNTIYF.